A selection of T cell receptor beta chains follows, all from one sample in a study of cytomegalovirus exposure and HLA in healthy donors. Profiling relied on immunoSEQ multiplex PCR, and the TCRdb table lists in-frame clones only, not all of them. Its table records fewer than 150,000 clones. Sequencing was done on a sample of PBMCs. Receptors were obtained from a woman in her fifties or sixties in good health and CMV-seronegative. Each CDR3 is given with its conserved first and last residue. A D gene is named only where the DNA matches it firmly.

CDR3aa	CDR3nt	d_gene	j_gene	v_gene
CASSLRYGKEGYTF	TGTGCCAGCAGCTTACGGTACGGTAAAGAAGGCTACACCTTC	-	TRBJ1-2	TRBV7-3
CASSLGDMFQPQHF	TGCGCCAGCAGCTTGGGGGACATGTTTCAGCCCCAGCATTTT	-	TRBJ1-5	TRBV5-1
CASSTGTEETQYF	TGTGCCAGTAGTACTGGGACAGAAGAGACCCAGTACTTC	TRBD1	TRBJ2-5	TRBV19
CAISGHRAANTEAFF	TGTGCCATCAGTGGTCACAGGGCAGCGAACACTGAAGCTTTCTTT	-	TRBJ1-1	TRBV10-3
CAWSVFTSETQYF	TGTGCCTGGAGTGTATTCACTTCCGAGACCCAGTACTTC	-	TRBJ2-5	TRBV30
CASSVSGVTGTEAFF	TGTGCCAGCAGTGTTTCCGGGGTGACTGGCACTGAAGCTTTCTTT	-	TRBJ1-1	TRBV2
CASSPRGAGYNEQFF	TGTGCCAGCAGCCCCAGGGGAGCGGGGTACAATGAGCAGTTCTTC	-	TRBJ2-1	TRBV13
CASRAGQGGADTQYF	TGTGCCAGCAGGGCGGGACAGGGCGGTGCAGATACGCAGTATTTT	TRBD1	TRBJ2-3	TRBV2
CASSWAENTEAFF	TGTGCCAGCAGTTGGGCAGAGAACACTGAAGCTTTCTTT	-	TRBJ1-1	TRBV27
CASSVGVSGSYEQYF	TGTGCCAGCAGCGTAGGGGTTAGCGGGTCCTACGAGCAGTACTTC	TRBD2	TRBJ2-7	TRBV9
CASGRGGKETQYF	TGTGCCAGTGGGCGGGGGGGTAAAGAGACCCAGTACTTC	TRBD2	TRBJ2-5	TRBV28
CASSLLSGIINEQFF	TGTGCCAGCAGCTTGCTTAGCGGGATTATCAATGAGCAGTTCTTC	TRBD2	TRBJ2-1	TRBV5-4
CASSPRQSTDTQYF	TGTGCCAGCAGCCCCCGACAGAGCACAGATACGCAGTATTTT	-	TRBJ2-3	TRBV14
CAISEAGTGYYEQYF	TGTGCCATCAGTGAGGCCGGGACTGGATACTACGAGCAGTACTTC	-	TRBJ2-7	TRBV10-3
CATSRDRERDSYNEQFF	TGTGCCACCAGCAGAGATCGGGAGCGGGATTCCTACAATGAGCAGTTCTTC	TRBD2	TRBJ2-1	TRBV15
CASSQARQGLSGNTIYF	TGTGCCAGCAGCCAAGCCCGGCAGGGACTATCTGGAAACACCATATATTTT	-	TRBJ1-3	TRBV14
CASSAPGLVREQYF	TGTGCCAGCAGCGCCCCGGGACTAGTGCGCGAGCAGTACTTC	TRBD2	TRBJ2-7	TRBV9
CASSPRTGQILNYGYTF	TGTGCCAGCAGTCCTCGAACTGGGCAGATCCTTAACTATGGCTACACCTTC	-	TRBJ1-2	TRBV27
CASSYSGVKTGELFF	TGTGCCAGCAGTTACAGCGGGGTTAAAACCGGGGAGCTGTTTTTT	TRBD2	TRBJ2-2	TRBV6-5
CASSLAILGGAETQYF	TGTGCCAGCAGCTTGGCGATTTTAGGGGGGGCAGAGACCCAGTACTTC	-	TRBJ2-5	TRBV5-4
CASSLEGLAGGLYNEQFF	TGTGCCAGCAGCTTAGAGGGACTAGCGGGAGGGCTTTACAATGAGCAGTTCTTC	TRBD2	TRBJ2-1	TRBV11-2
CASSQSALFSNQPQHF	TGTGCCAGCAGTCAATCTGCGCTTTTTAGCAATCAGCCCCAGCATTTT	-	TRBJ1-5	TRBV27
CASSGTGDGQPQHF	TGTGCCAGCAGTGGGACAGGAGATGGACAGCCCCAGCATTTT	TRBD1	TRBJ1-5	TRBV6-1
CASRGYWGRGTQYF	TGTGCCAGCAGGGGATATTGGGGGCGAGGGACCCAGTACTTC	-	TRBJ2-5	TRBV28
CASSGTSGGNEQFF	TGTGCCAGTAGTGGGACTAGCGGGGGAAATGAGCAGTTCTTC	TRBD2	TRBJ2-1	TRBV19
CASSPSLGSHSNQPQHF	TGTGCCAGCAGTCCTAGTTTGGGTAGCCATAGCAATCAGCCCCAGCATTTT	-	TRBJ1-5	TRBV28
CASSYSGPYEQYF	TGTGCCAGCAGTTACTCTGGGCCTTACGAGCAGTACTTC	-	TRBJ2-7	TRBV6-5
CASSQDSQRSATGANVLTF	TGCGCCAGCAGCCAAGACTCCCAAAGAAGCGCTACTGGGGCCAACGTCCTGACTTTC	-	TRBJ2-6	TRBV4-1
CAWSSGGFSEQFF	TGTGCCTGGTCTAGCGGAGGGTTTAGTGAGCAGTTCTTC	TRBD2	TRBJ2-1	TRBV30
CASSALQGNEQFF	TGTGCCAGCAGTGCTTTACAGGGTAATGAGCAGTTCTTC	-	TRBJ2-1	TRBV6-1
CASSQDRGDYGYTF	TGCGCCAGCAGCCAAGACAGGGGCGACTATGGCTACACCTTC	-	TRBJ1-2	TRBV4-1
CASSYSGGEKLFF	TGTGCCAGCAGCTATTCAGGGGGTGAAAAACTGTTTTTT	TRBD1	TRBJ1-4	TRBV5-4
CASTPGQGTGQYF	TGTGCCAGCACCCCGGGACAGGGTACCGGGCAGTACTTC	TRBD1	TRBJ2-7	TRBV28
CASSPLSADTQYF	TGTGCCAGCAGCCCGCTTTCAGCGGATACGCAGTATTTT	-	TRBJ2-3	TRBV4-2
CASSQGTGGLEAFF	TGCGCCAGCAGCCAAGGGACAGGGGGGCTTGAAGCTTTCTTT	TRBD1	TRBJ1-1	TRBV4-1
CAWSGRGNEKLFF	TGTGCCTGGAGTGGCAGGGGAAATGAAAAACTGTTTTTT	-	TRBJ1-4	TRBV30
CASTLAGSSYNEQFF	TGTGCCAGCACCCTAGCGGGCAGCTCCTACAATGAGCAGTTCTTC	TRBD2	TRBJ2-1	TRBV2
CASSLLGGGGQETQYF	TGTGCCAGCAGCTTGTTAGGTGGGGGGGGCCAAGAGACCCAGTACTTC	TRBD2	TRBJ2-5	TRBV5-5
CASSSLGVGYEQYF	TGTGCCAGCAGCTCCCTAGGCGTCGGCTACGAGCAGTACTTC	-	TRBJ2-7	TRBV11-2
CASSSGTGGNEKLFF	TGCGCCAGCAGCAGCGGGACAGGGGGTAATGAAAAACTGTTTTTT	TRBD1	TRBJ1-4	TRBV5-1
CSVAMIAGGGSYNEQFF	TGCAGCGTTGCCATGATAGCGGGGGGGGGCTCCTACAATGAGCAGTTCTTC	TRBD2	TRBJ2-1	TRBV29-1
CASSLAWGERSNQPQHF	TGTGCCAGCAGCTTGGCTTGGGGGGAGAGGAGCAATCAGCCCCAGCATTTT	-	TRBJ1-5	TRBV5-7
CASRPRQNNQPQHF	TGTGCCAGTAGACCTCGACAGAACAATCAGCCCCAGCATTTT	-	TRBJ1-5	TRBV19
CASSLSGTGGSDTQYF	TGTGCCAGCAGTCTTAGTGGGACAGGGGGTTCAGATACGCAGTATTTT	TRBD1	TRBJ2-3	TRBV2
CASSLAAVRGDTEAFF	TGTGCCAGCAGCCTTGCGGCAGTCAGGGGTGACACTGAAGCTTTCTTT	-	TRBJ1-1	TRBV27
CASSDRVASGNTIYF	TGTGCCAGCAGCGACAGGGTTGCCTCTGGAAACACCATATATTTT	TRBD1	TRBJ1-3	TRBV7-9